This is a list of T cell receptor beta chains from one sample in a study of cytomegalovirus exposure and HLA in healthy donors. The data were produced by immunoSEQ multiplex PCR, yet TCRdb's version contains in-frame clones alone and is incomplete. This table holds 150,000 to 200,000 clones, 80% to 90% found once. Sequences were obtained from PBMCs. Source of these receptors: a man between 45 and 60 years old in good health and CMV-seropositive. Each CDR3 is given with its conserved first and last residue. D genes are given only for firm matches. Not every row has a clone size; where given, it reads once, few, many or a size class.

V	J	size	D	DNA	CDR3
TRBV19	TRBJ2-3	NA	TRBD2	TGTGCCAGTAGTGCGACTAGCGGGGGGGCAAATACGCAGTATTTT	CASSATSGGANTQYF
TRBV21-1	TRBJ1-2	NA	NA	TGTGCGAAGCGCGTACAAGGGCAGGGGTGGGGCTACACCTTC	CAKRVQGQGWGYTF
TRBV7-3	TRBJ1-2	NA	TRBD1	TGTGCCAGCAGCCCGGACAGGGTAAACTATGGCTACACCTTC	CASSPDRVNYGYTF
TRBV19	TRBJ2-1	NA	TRBD1	TGTGCCAGTAGTATGGAAGGGGGCGGGTACAATGAGCAGTTCTTC	CASSMEGGGYNEQFF
TRBV20-1	TRBJ2-7	NA	NA	TGCAGTGCTTACGGGGACTACGAGCAGTACTTC	CSAYGDYEQYF
TRBV5-8	TRBJ2-3	few	NA	TGTGCCAGCAGACTTCGACTGAGCCCTGATACGCAGTATTTT	CASRLRLSPDTQYF
TRBV19	TRBJ1-6	NA	TRBD1	TGTGCCGTGGGAGAGGGGACAGCGAATAATTCACCCCTCCACTTT	CAVGEGTANNSPLHF
TRBV5-6	TRBJ1-6	NA	NA	TGTGCCAGCAGCTCACCCTCGGACAGCCGGACCAGTTCACCCCTCCACTTT	CASSSPSDSRTSSPLHF
TRBV4-2	TRBJ2-7	NA	NA	TGTGCCAGCAGCCAGGGACATGCTTACGAGCAGTACTTC	CASSQGHAYEQYF
TRBV9	TRBJ2-5	NA	TRBD2	TGTGCCAGCCAGCCGGGACTAGCTCAAGAGACCCAGTACTTC	CASQPGLAQETQYF
TRBV19	TRBJ2-5	NA	TRBD2	TGTGCCAGTAGTATGGCGGGAGGGCTACAGACCCAGTACTTC	CASSMAGGLQTQYF
TRBV13	TRBJ2-7	NA	NA	TGTGCCAGCAGCCGGTCGGGACAAGTCTACGAGCAGTACTTC	CASSRSGQVYEQYF
TRBV4-1	TRBJ2-1	once	TRBD1	TGCGCCAGCAGCCAAGATAGGCCAGGGGGCTACAATGAGCAGTTCTTC	CASSQDRPGGYNEQFF
TRBV5-5	TRBJ1-1	NA	TRBD1	TGTGCCAGCAGCAGCAGACAGGGGAACACTGAAGCTTTCTTT	CASSSRQGNTEAFF
TRBV19	TRBJ1-2	once	TRBD1	TGTGCCAGTACCGACAGGGACTCTAACTATGGCTACACCTTC	CASTDRDSNYGYTF
TRBV27	TRBJ2-7	NA	NA	TGTGCCAGCAGTTCTAGCCTGTACGCGCAGTACTTC	CASSSSLYAQYF
TRBV7-7	TRBJ2-2	NA	TRBD1	TGTGCCAGCAGCTTACACAGGGGCCCGAACACCGGGGAGCTGTTTTTT	CASSLHRGPNTGELFF
TRBV9	TRBJ2-3	NA	NA	TGTGCCAGCAGCGTCGTGGATACGCAGTATTTT	CASSVVDTQYF
TRBV25-1	TRBJ1-4	NA	NA	TGTGCCAGCAGTAAGAGAGAGGGGGAACTGTTTTTT	CASSKREGELFF
TRBV4-1	TRBJ2-3	NA	TRBD2	TGCGCCAGCAGCCAGAGCGGGAGTAAGGGTCTCACAGATACGCAGTATTTT	CASSQSGSKGLTDTQYF
TRBV27	TRBJ2-2	NA	NA	TGTGCCAGCAGCCTCGGGAATCGGGGCACCGGGGAGCTGTTTTTT	CASSLGNRGTGELFF
TRBV11-3	TRBJ2-1	few	NA	TGTGCCAGCAGCTTCGGCGGGGACGATTACAATGAGCAGTTCTTC	CASSFGGDDYNEQFF
TRBV18	TRBJ2-7	NA	NA	TGTGCCAGCTCCCCGAGAGAGGTTTCCTACGAGCAGTACTTC	CASSPREVSYEQYF
TRBV5-4	TRBJ2-5	NA	NA	TGTGCCAGCAGCCGGGGACATTCGGAGACCCAGTACTTC	CASSRGHSETQYF
TRBV7-3	TRBJ1-2	NA	NA	TGTGCCAGCAGCTTAACGGGCCAGGGGACCTATGGCTACACCTTC	CASSLTGQGTYGYTF
TRBV15	TRBJ2-5	NA	NA	TGTGCCACCAGCAGAAGGGGGGGGGTAGGGAATCAAGAGACCCAGTACTTC	CATSRRGGVGNQETQYF
TRBV6-5	TRBJ1-2	NA	TRBD1	TGTGCCAGCAGGCCTACAGGGGGCTATGGCTACACCTTC	CASRPTGGYGYTF
TRBV6-6	TRBJ1-2	NA	TRBD1	TGTGCCAGCAGCCGCGGGGCCCGGACAGGGCAGGGCTACACCTTC	CASSRGARTGQGYTF
TRBV6-6	TRBJ2-2	NA	TRBD1	TGTGCCAGCAGTCCTGGGACAGGGGGCCACACCGGGGAGCTATTTTTT	CASSPGTGGHTGELFF
TRBV5-4	TRBJ2-7	NA	NA	TGTGCCAGCAGCGGGGGCCACTCCTACGAGCAGTACTTC	CASSGGHSYEQYF
TRBV5-1	TRBJ2-7	NA	NA	TGCGCCAGCAGCTTGGGGGCACAAACCTACGAGCAGTACTTC	CASSLGAQTYEQYF
TRBV21-1	TRBJ2-1	NA	NA	TGTGCCAGCAGCCCCCAGGCAGTGGGCTTCGATGAGCAGTTCTTC	CASSPQAVGFDEQFF
TRBV21-1	TRBJ1-1	NA	NA	TGTGCCAGCAGCAAAGTAACAGGGGGCGGAATGAACACTGAAGCTTTCTTT	CASSKVTGGGMNTEAFF
TRBV12-5	TRBJ1-1	NA	NA	TGTGCTAGTGGGACTGAGGTGAACACTGAAGCTTTCTTT	CASGTEVNTEAFF
TRBV6-1	TRBJ1-1	NA	NA	TGTGCCAGCACTACCGGGAACACTGAAGCTTTCTTT	CASTTGNTEAFF
TRBV5-4	TRBJ2-2	few	TRBD2	TGTGCCAGCAGGGCGGGACTAGCGGGGGACGGGGAGCTGTTTTTT	CASRAGLAGDGELFF
TRBV5-5	TRBJ1-4	NA	NA	TGTGCCAGCAGCCCTGGAGGTCAGTTAAATGAAAAACTGTTTTTT	CASSPGGQLNEKLFF